These T cell receptor beta chains were read from a single sample in a study of CD8+ T cells in alopecia areata. Sequencing used immunoSEQ multiplex PCR; TCRdb keeps in-frame clones, though not all of them. The sample shows more than 90,000 clones, 55% to 70% of them seen only once. Sequences were derived from CD8+ T cells sorted from blood, sampled at roughly week 55, from a patient treated with tofacitinib. Receptors originate from a human donor with alopecia areata. Both conserved end residues are part of each CDR3.

V gene	J gene	CDR3 length	CDR3 protein
TRBV29-1	TRBJ2-1	15	CSLRDTFGTYNEQFF
TRBV6-5	TRBJ2-7	15	CASRIRDTGGYEQYF
TRBV4-1	TRBJ1-5	15	CASRRGQGIDQPQHF
TRBV29-1	TRBJ1-3	13	CSVEGTFGNTIYF
TRBV6-1	TRBJ2-7	21	CASSELVLNLTGTGLYYEQYF
TRBV2	TRBJ2-6	14	CASIRSAGANVLTF
TRBV7-6	TRBJ2-7	12	CASSLGSYEQYF
TRBV6-5	TRBJ1-2	13	CASSYSTGLGYTF
TRBV19	TRBJ2-7	15	CASSVRDTPRYEQYF
TRBV7-9	TRBJ2-7	16	CASSSPPGQSPYEQYF
TRBV6-6	TRBJ1-2	14	CASTHGTRSYGYTF
TRBV29-1	TRBJ1-2	13	CSVTDRGSRGYTF
TRBV29-1	TRBJ2-1	12	CSVVMSYNEQFF
TRBV30	TRBJ1-3	11	CAWSWGDTIYF
TRBV25-1	TRBJ2-1	13	CASIRDIDNEQFF
TRBV9	TRBJ2-7	15	CASSAGQGGSYEQYF
TRBV30	TRBJ2-7	15	CAWSVQATPTYEQYF
TRBV4-1	TRBJ2-5	14	CASSQGQYQETQYF
TRBV25-1	TRBJ2-1	16	CASSLAPGGSYNEQFF
TRBV19	TRBJ1-1	12	CASSNVIREAFF
TRBV29-1	TRBJ2-7	14	CSVEGTGSSYEQYF
TRBV2	TRBJ2-7	15	CASSQGAMEAYEQYF
TRBV30	TRBJ2-7	13	CAWSRTRAYEQYF
TRBV27	TRBJ1-4	14	CASSPGQGGEKLFF
TRBV28	TRBJ2-3	13	CAINRVGTDTQYF
TRBV30	TRBJ1-3	15	CAWSVLQISGNTIYF
TRBV28	TRBJ2-5	17	CASSYLRTGVLQETQYF
TRBV6-6	TRBJ2-7	15	CASWRGGTGPYEQYF
TRBV4-1	TRBJ1-1	14	CASSQGSGDTEAFF
TRBV4-1	TRBJ2-7	14	CASSHVTGGWEQYF
TRBV13	TRBJ2-7	14	CASSLVPGEYEQYF
TRBV5-8	TRBJ2-5	15	CASSQTGGTQETQYF
TRBV6-1	TRBJ2-1	15	CASSDGQGFYNEQFF
TRBV15	TRBJ1-2	18	CATSPHRRSGGVGYGYTF
TRBV30	TRBJ2-3	11	CAWSNTDTQYF
TRBV7-9	TRBJ2-3	15	CASSLPQGSTDTQYF
TRBV30	TRBJ2-1	15	CAWSAGTGAHNEQFF